Presented here are 30 T cell receptor beta chains from one specimen sequenced in a study of post-analysis software for immune sequencing data. Findings and limits, study-wide: Controls had lower frequencies than patients of a few TRBV segments, which included TRBV5-6, TRBV5-1 and TRBV20-1.

The authors incorporated unique molecular identifiers into the TCR beta cDNA libraries. TCRdb re-derived calls from the PCR reads in MiXCR, one entry per CDR3 protein. The sample lists about 620,000 distinct CDR3 sequences, 44% occurring once. Their cognate antigens are unknown. Sequences were obtained from blood. Source of these receptors: a girl aged 10 to 17 with multiple sclerosis.

The gene calls are TRBV3-1 and TRBJ2-2; D uncertain. This CDR3 spans 13 amino acids. Trimming took 3 bases from V and 6 from J, leaving 8 bases between them. CDR1 and CDR2 (germline): LGHDT, YNNKEL (reference sequence). The CDR3 reads CASSHLVAGELFF. In DNA form, the CDR3 reads TGTGCCAGCAGCCATTTGGTTGCCGGGGAGCTGTTTTTT.

This clonotype was found a few times. V usage is TRBV6-6 and J usage is TRBJ2-7, with TRBD2 matching 7 bases. The length of the CDR3 is 17 residues. The V gene's germline CDR1 is MNHNY and CDR2 SVGAGI (reference sequence). The trim removed 0 bases at V and 6 bases at J, leaving 14 bases unmatched. The chain's CDR3 is CASSYSRLRGYSPEQYF. The CDR3 DNA reads TGTGCCAGCAGTTACTCACGCCTGCGGGGGTATTCCCCCGAGCAGTACTTC.

The chain recombines TRBV24-1 with TRBJ2-3, with D tentatively TRBD1 or TRBD2 (5 bases each). Germline assignment: CDR1 KGHDR and CDR2 SFDVKD. This CDR3 is 14 amino acids long. V was trimmed by 2 bases and J by 3 bases, leaving 8 bases between them. The DNA for the CDR3 is TGTGCCACCAGTGATTCGTGGGGGACAGATACGCAGTATTTT. It translates to CATSDSWGTDTQYF.

The chain combines TRBV7-3 with TRBJ2-1; D possibly uses TRBD1 or TRBD2 (6 bases each). The germline V and J ends were trimmed by 5 bases and 5 bases, with 19 bases remaining between them. CDR1 is SGHTA and CDR2 is FQGTGA in the germline V gene. CDR3 length: 16 amino acids. The CDR3 sequence: CASSPTGAHTNNEQFF. The CDR3 coding sequence is TGTGCCAGCAGCCCCACGGGGGCACATACAAACAATGAGCAGTTCTTC.

This clonotype was counted a few times. This chain uses TRBV6-4 with TRBJ1-2, with 8 bases aligning to TRBD1. The CDR3 sequence is 13 residues long. V lost 6 bases to trimming and J lost 6 bases; unmatched junction nucleotides: 6. CDR1 and CDR2 (germline): MRHNA, SNTAGT. CDR3 residues: CASSTQGDDGYTF. The DNA of the CDR3 is TGTGCCAGCAGCACACAGGGGGACGATGGCTACACCTTC.

The chain has TRBV24-1 and TRBJ1-1; TRBD1 matches at 7 bases. J lost 4 bases, V lost 9 bases, and 7 bases had no gene match. The germline gives CDR1 KGHDR, CDR2 SFDVKD. CDR3 size: 13 residues. DNA for the CDR3: TGTGCCACCCAAGACAGGGATGCCACTGAAGCTTTCTTT. Encoded protein: CATQDRDATEAFF.

This chain joins TRBV29-1 and TRBJ1-2; 7 nucleotides align to TRBD1. V was clipped by 6 bases and J by 4 bases; unmatched bases: 5. This CDR3 contains 12 residues. Germline V gene data show CDR1 as SQVTM and CDR2 as ANQGSEA. CDR3 amino acids: CSVPGTVYGYTF. In nucleotides, the CDR3 is TGCAGCGTCCCCGGGACAGTCTATGGCTACACCTTC. Looking up the rest from reference TRBV29-1 and TRBJ1-2 gives the full variable domain: SAVISQKPSRDICQRGTSLTIQCQVDSQVTMMFWYRQQPGQSLTLIATANQGSEATYESGFVIDKFPISRPNLTFSTLTVSNMSPEDSSIYLCSVPGTVYGYTFGSGTRLTVV.

This chain joins TRBV7-6 and TRBJ2-5, with D possibly TRBD1 on 5 matching bases. Trimming cost V 7 bases and J 11 bases, with 17 bases left between them. The CDR3 is 12 residues long. Germline values: CDR1 SGHVS, CDR2 FNYEAQ. The CDR3 DNA is TGTGCCAGCAACCCCCAGGGCGACCAGCAGTACTTC. Amino acid sequence: CASNPQGDQQYF.

The genes are TRBV20-1 and TRBJ2-7; 10 positions agree with TRBD1. Germline loops: CDR1 DFQATT, CDR2 SNEGSKA (reference sequence). Germline trimming cut 3 bases from V and 3 bases from J; bases unmatched to any gene: 5. The CDR3 sequence is 14 residues long. The CDR3 sequence is CSARGTGDLYEQYF. DNA of the CDR3: TGCAGTGCTAGGGGGACAGGGGATCTCTACGAGCAGTACTTC.

This chain connects TRBV7-2 to TRBJ1-1, with no clear D. Germline V lookup: CDR1 SGHTA, CDR2 FQGNSA. The CDR3 extends over 13 amino acids. Between the trimmed V and J ends, which lost 5 bases and 1 base, there was a span of 8 bases. In nucleotides, the CDR3 is TGTGCCAGCAGCACGCGACGGAACACTGAAGCTTTCTTT. It encodes CASSTRRNTEAFF.

The V call is TRBV5-1, the J call TRBJ2-4; D might be TRBD1 (7 bases). V lost 4 bases, J lost 7 bases, and 12 bases lay in between. The germline V gene has CDR1 SGHRS and CDR2 YFSETQ. CDR3 size: 13 residues. The CDR3 loop is CASSVQGGNIQYF. The CDR3 DNA is TGCGCCAGCAGCGTCCAGGGGGGTAACATTCAGTACTTC.

This rearrangement joins TRBV20-1 to TRBJ2-3, with TRBD2 matching over 8 bases. This CDR3 is 16 amino acids long. V shed 6 bases, J shed 2 bases, and the junction held 13 bases outside the gene matches. The germline CDR1 and CDR2 sequences are DFQATT and SNEGSKA (reference sequence). Here the CDR3 reads CSADDRLTSDTDTQYF. The CDR3 DNA is TGCAGTGCCGACGACCGCCTGACTAGCGACACAGATACGCAGTATTTT.

This rearrangement joins TRBV5-1 to TRBJ1-2; D unresolved. This CDR3 has 15 residues. The V and J ends lost 2 bases and 1 base respectively, with 12 bases between them. In germline, CDR1 is SGHRS, CDR2 YFSETQ. CDR3 sequence (DNA): TGCGCCAGCAGCTTAGTCTGGGCCAATAACTATGGCTACACCTTC. Its protein product is CASSLVWANNYGYTF.

This clonotype has more than one count but fewer than ten. The V and J genes are TRBV25-1 and TRBJ1-4; D is unclear. The CDR3 totals 13 residues. The germline V gene encodes CDR1 MGHDK and CDR2 SYGVNS. The ends were cut back, 4 bases at V and 3 bases at J, with 6 bases in the middle. CDR3 amino acids: CASSGVSNEKLFF. CDR3 nucleotide sequence: TGTGCCAGCAGTGGGGTATCTAATGAAAAACTGTTTTTT.

The J gene is TRBJ2-7, the V gene TRBV2, with 9 bases fitting TRBD2. There are 14 residues in the CDR3. The germline CDR1 and CDR2 sequences are SNHLY and FYNNEI. The V and J ends lost 6 bases and 4 bases, in that order; junction bases with no gene match: 7. The CDR3 DNA reads TGTGCCAGCAGGGGCGGGGGGGGATTTTACGAGCAGTACTTC. Protein sequence: CASRGGGGFYEQYF.

This clonotype was seen once. V is TRBV5-5 and J is TRBJ1-2, with a possible D match to TRBD1 (5 bases). The CDR3 length is 14 residues. Germline assignment: CDR1 SGHKS and CDR2 YYEKEE (reference sequence). Trimming shortened V by 0 bases and J by 3 bases, and 9 bases separated the two germline ends. For the CDR3, the DNA is TGTGCCAGCAGCTTGGCAGGGCTCGACTATGGCTACACCTTC. It codes for CASSLAGLDYGYTF.

The rearrangement links TRBV4-1 to TRBJ2-5; 7 nucleotides match TRBD1. Trimming cost V 4 bases and J 5 bases; bases outside gene matches: 13. The CDR3 consists of 16 residues. CDR1 and CDR2 from the germline V gene are MGHRA and YSYEKL. The CDR3 loop reads CASSPYATGFEETQYF. As DNA, the CDR3 is TGCGCCAGCAGCCCTTACGCGACAGGGTTTGAGGAGACCCAGTACTTC.

As to this clonotype: A read error may produce the germline difference seen at one junction end. The chain combines TRBV9 with TRBJ1-4; 8 positions agree with TRBD1. The CDR3 contains 14 residues. Germline values: CDR1 SGDLS, CDR2 YYNGEE. CDR3 DNA: TGTGCCAGCAGCCCCGGACAGGGAGGAGAAAAACGGTTTTTT. Amino acid sequence: CASSPGQGGEKRFF.

This clonotype was counted a few times. The chain couples TRBV7-9 to TRBJ2-5; maybe TRBD2 (6 bases). Per germline, CDR1 SEHNR and CDR2 FQNEAQ (reference sequence). The CDR3 has 13 amino acids. V was pared by 5 bases and J by 2 bases, with 9 bases between. The CDR3 DNA reads as TGTGCCAGCAGCCAGGACTATCAAGAGACCCAGTACTTC. It translates to CASSQDYQETQYF.

This clonotype was counted only a few times. The V gene is TRBV25-1, the J gene TRBJ1-2; D not resolved. The CDR3 sequence is 15 residues long. V was cut by 5 bases and J by 8 bases, with 21 bases left in between. Germline assignment: CDR1 MGHDK and CDR2 SYGVNS. This chain's CDR3 is CASSPALRPQNGYTF. The DNA for the CDR3 is TGTGCCAGCAGTCCCGCCCTGCGGCCCCAAAACGGCTACACCTTC.

The rearrangement uses TRBV20-1 and TRBJ1-2, with D tentatively TRBD1 (5 bases). Germline CDR1 is DFQATT and CDR2 is SNEGSKA (reference sequence). The CDR3 is made up of 12 amino acids. V was trimmed by 8 bases and J by 6 bases, leaving 16 bases between them. CDR3 nucleotide sequence: TGCAGTCCCGCCGAGGGACGGGATGGCTACACCTTC. It encodes CSPAEGRDGYTF.

This chain connects TRBV24-1 to TRBJ2-3, with a possible D match to TRBD2 (6 bases). Germline V CDR1 and CDR2: KGHDR, SFDVKD. Trimming pared 3 bases from V and 0 bases from J, leaving 15 bases between. This CDR3 has 17 amino acids. The CDR3 region is CATSDPKEGGSTDTQYF. The CDR3 nucleotides are TGTGCCACCAGTGATCCGAAGGAGGGCGGTAGCACAGATACGCAGTATTTT.

V gene TRBV5-8 combines with J gene TRBJ1-5; D unresolved. Germline CDR1 and CDR2: SGHTS and YDEGEE. V was trimmed by 0 bases and J by 4 bases, leaving 5 bases between them. This CDR3 region has 13 residues. The CDR3 protein is CASSLAINQPQHF. As DNA, the CDR3 is TGTGCCAGCAGCTTGGCGATTAATCAGCCCCAGCATTTT.

In DNA form, the CDR3 reads TGCGCCAGCAGCATGGACCGCTATAATGAAAAACTGTTTTTT. It encodes CASSMDRYNEKLFF. The V and J genes are TRBV5-1 and TRBJ1-4; D ambiguous. The CDR3 has 14 amino acids. Deletions cut 4 bases from V and 4 bases from J, with 11 bases between. Germline values: CDR1 SGHRS, CDR2 YFSETQ.

This clonotype was observed a handful of times. This chain joins TRBV10-3 and TRBJ1-1; D unclear. V was pared by 6 bases and J by 11 bases, with 13 bases between. In germline, CDR1 is ENHRY, CDR2 SYGVKD. This CDR3 contains 11 residues. As DNA, the CDR3 is TGTGCCATCAGGGGAAGGGAAGAGGCTTTCTTT. This encodes CAIRGREEAFF.

This rearrangement joins TRBV5-8 to TRBJ2-7; 8 bases line up with TRBD2. V lost 2 bases and J lost 2; bases outside the gene matches: 3. The CDR3 contains 14 residues. Germline V gene data show CDR1 as SGHTS and CDR2 as YDEGEE. CDR3 sequence (DNA): TGTGCCAGCAGCTTCACTAGCGGCCCCTACGAGCAGTACTTC. It yields the protein CASSFTSGPYEQYF.

The V call is TRBV20-1, the J call TRBJ2-1; TRBD2 matches at 9 bases. J gave up 2 bases and V 0 bases, and 2 bases lay outside the gene matches. Germline-derived CDR1 and CDR2 are DFQATT and SNEGSKA (reference sequence). CDR3 size: 15 residues. In DNA, the CDR3 is TGCAGTGCTAGAGATGCGGGGGGGCCCTACAATGAGCAGTTCTTC. Protein product: CSARDAGGPYNEQFF.

In regard to this clonotype: At one end, the junction sequence differs from germline, possibly due to a read error. The chain couples TRBV12-3 or TRBV12-4 to TRBJ2-3; 7 nucleotides line up with TRBD2. The CDR3 sequence is 14 residues long. In DNA form, the CDR3 reads TGTGCCAGCACCCCGCGGGAGAGCACAGATATGCAGTATTTT. This gives the protein CASTPRESTDMQYF.

This clonotype has more than one count but fewer than ten. The J gene is TRBJ2-7, the V gene TRBV27; D may be TRBD1 (5 bases). From germline, CDR1 is MNHEY and CDR2 SMNVEV (reference sequence). V lost 7 bases to trimming and J lost 2 bases, with 12 bases between them. The length of the CDR3 is 13 residues. The CDR3 region is CASIYRTPYEQYF. DNA of the CDR3: TGTGCCAGCATCTACAGGACCCCCTACGAGCAGTACTTC.

This clonotype was seen just once. This chain links TRBV5-1 with TRBJ2-7; D tentatively reads TRBD1 or TRBD2 (5 bases each). V was cut by 0 bases and J by 1 base, with 14 bases left in between. Germline lookup yields CDR1 SGHRS and CDR2 YFSETQ. The CDR3 has 16 residues. CDR3 amino acids: CASSLGIGTFSYEQYF. CDR3 DNA: TGCGCCAGCAGCTTGGGGATCGGGACCTTTTCCTACGAGCAGTACTTC.